This T cell receptor (beta chain) was documented in a study of blood T cell repertoires in COVID-19. Sequencing was performed with immunoSEQ multiplex PCR; in TCRdb, only in-frame clones are kept and a portion is missing. The table shows about 200,000 clones, with approximately 80% occurring only once. Individuals aged about 18 to 89 years were recruited from 20 to 25 US areas. Germline V gene data show CDR1 as SEHNR and CDR2 as FQNEAQ (reference sequence). This CDR3 has 18 residues. V shed 3 bases and J 1 base; nucleotides not matched to a gene: 6. The sample taken for sequencing was PBMCs or T cells enriched from blood (not recorded which). This clonotype was sampled from a woman between 45 and 65 years old with acute COVID-19. The V and J genes are TRBV7-9 and TRBJ1-6, with 10 bases identical to TRBD1. This CDR3 reads CASSLMTGGSSYNSPLHF. CDR3 bases: TGTGCCAGCAGCTTGATGACAGGGGGCAGTTCCTATAATTCACCCCTCCACTTT.